A single sample gave rise to the 28 T cell receptor beta chains below, sequenced in a study of T cells in Graves' hyperthyroidism and ophthalmopathy. RNA transcripts provided the source from which TCR beta CDR3 regions were amplified. First-round RT-PCR of the TCR CDR3 relied on the HTBI primer set. Using its own MiXCR run on the multiplex PCR reads, TCRdb lists one record per CDR3 protein. The repertoire holds over 500,000 distinct CDR3 sequences, with about 16% as singletons. The sample was blood. Receptors were obtained from a woman in her twenties or thirties with Graves' ophthalmopathy.

The table lists this clonotype with many counts. The V call is TRBV20-1, the J call TRBJ1-1; TRBD1 might be the D (5 bases). V was trimmed by 3 bases and J by 5 bases, leaving 13 bases between them. The CDR3 is made up of 13 amino acids. In germline, CDR1 is DFQATT, CDR2 SNEGSKA (reference sequence). The CDR3 DNA reads TGCAGTGCTAGGGCTGGGGGGGAGACTGAAGCTTTCTTT. Encoded protein: CSARAGGETEAFF.

This clonotype was observed at least ten times. CDR3 DNA sequence: TGTGCCACCAGCAGAGACTATTCCGCAGCGAACACTGAAGCTTTCTTT. Translating gives CATSRDYSAANTEAFF. This chain joins TRBV15 and TRBJ1-1; D call uncertain. The germline CDR1 and CDR2 sequences are LNHNV and YYDKDF (reference sequence). The length of the CDR3 is 16 residues. The V and J ends lost 0 bases and 1 base respectively, with 12 bases between them. The variable domain in full, completed from reference TRBV15 and TRBJ1-1, reads DAMVIQNPRYQVTQFGKPVTLSCSQTLNHNVMYWYQQKSSQAPKLLFHYYDKDFNNEADTPDNFQSRRPNTSFCFLDIRSPGLGDTAMYLCATSRDYSAANTEAFFGQGTRLTVV.

This clonotype showed up just a few times. The chain employs TRBV5-1 and TRBJ2-7, with 9 nucleotides matching TRBD2. The CDR3 loop spans 16 amino acids. The germline gives CDR1 SGHRS, CDR2 YFSETQ. V shed 4 bases, J shed 1 base, and the junction held 9 bases outside the gene matches. The CDR3 spells CASSPQTSGGSYEQYF. CDR3 sequence (DNA): TGCGCCAGCAGCCCTCAGACTAGCGGCGGGTCCTACGAGCAGTACTTC.

This clonotype was detected a few times. The chain couples TRBV18 to TRBJ2-3; D is uncertain. The V gene lost 2 bases and the J gene lost 3 bases, with 12 bases spanning the gap. The CDR3 has 15 residues. CDR1 is KGHSH and CDR2 is LQKENI in the germline V gene. CDR3 nucleotides: TGTGCCAGCTCACCAGTCTGGGTTGATACAGATACGCAGTATTTT. As protein: CASSPVWVDTDTQYF.

V is TRBV6-1 and J is TRBJ2-1; 12 bases are shared with TRBD1. Germline V gene sequence: CDR1 MNHNS, CDR2 SASEGT. The CDR3 is made up of 13 amino acids. V lost 6 bases, J lost 12 bases, and 6 bases stayed unmatched. The DNA for the CDR3 is TGTGCCAGCAGGGGGACAGGGGGCGATAGGCAGTTCTTC. It codes for CASRGTGGDRQFF.

This clonotype occurred many times. This chain connects TRBV29-1 to TRBJ2-1; 8 bases map to TRBD1. Trimming took 7 bases from V and 0 from J; bases not matched to a gene: 8. Germline loops: CDR1 SQVTM, CDR2 ANQGSEA. The CDR3 has 15 residues. CDR3 sequence (DNA): TGCAGCGCCGGGGACAGGATTAGCTCCTACAATGAGCAGTTCTTC. Amino acid sequence: CSAGDRISSYNEQFF.

V usage is TRBV15 and J usage is TRBJ2-7, with 7 bases lining up with TRBD2. V dropped 3 bases and J dropped 1; count of bases not matched to a gene: 12. The CDR3 has 17 residues. Per the germline V gene, CDR1 is LNHNV and CDR2 is YYDKDF (reference sequence). For the CDR3, the DNA is TGTGCCACCAGCAGGAGATGGGGGGGGGTTCGATCCTACGAGCAGTACTTC. It yields the protein CATSRRWGGVRSYEQYF.

This clonotype was detected only a few times. The J gene is TRBJ2-7, the V gene TRBV19; TRBD1 matches at 7 bases. This CDR3 contains 14 residues. The J segment lost 3 bases and the V segment lost 5 bases, leaving 7 bases of the junction unmatched. Germline V gene sequence: CDR1 LNHDA, CDR2 SQIVND (reference sequence). The CDR3 spells CASSVRTGLYEQYF. DNA of the CDR3: TGTGCCAGTAGTGTTCGGACAGGTCTCTACGAGCAGTACTTC.

Of note for this clonotype: A read error may explain this, as a much larger clone is one base away. The rearrangement links TRBV7-9 to TRBJ2-7; TRBD1 is a possible D gene (6 bases). The CDR3 contains 15 residues. Germline CDR1 SEHNR, CDR2 FQNEAQ (reference sequence). Here the CDR3 reads CASSSYRELSHEQCF. The CDR3 DNA reads as TGTGCCAGCAGCTCTTACAGGGAATTATCCCACGAGCAGTGCTTC.

Ten or more counts support this clonotype. The V call is TRBV30, the J call TRBJ1-6; the D gene is possibly TRBD1 (6 bases). Germline V gene sequence: CDR1 GTSNPN, CDR2 SVGIG (reference sequence). CDR3 length equals 16 residues. The V gene lost 2 bases and the J gene lost 5 bases, with 16 bases spanning the gap. The CDR3 DNA reads TGTGCCTGGAGTATTCTCGGGACACCTGATAATTCACCCCTCCACTTT. Its translation is CAWSILGTPDNSPLHF.

V gene TRBV7-9 combines with J gene TRBJ2-7; 7 bases are a match to TRBD1. Germline values: CDR1 SEHNR, CDR2 FQNEAQ (reference sequence). The V gene end was trimmed by 8 bases and the J gene end by 5 bases; junction bases not matched to a gene: 6. The length of the CDR3 is 12 residues. Written as DNA, the CDR3 is TGTGCCAGCGCCTCACAGGGGCACGAGCAGTACTTC. Amino acid sequence: CASASQGHEQYF.

The chain recombines TRBV6-1 with TRBJ2-1; TRBD1 is a possible D gene (6 bases). This CDR3 contains 17 residues. V was trimmed by 6 bases and J by 1 base, leaving 19 bases between them. Germline-derived CDR1 and CDR2 are MNHNS and SASEGT. CDR3 in amino acids: CASRTTKQGFSYNEQFF. Written as DNA, the CDR3 is TGTGCCAGCAGGACCACTAAACAGGGTTTTTCCTACAATGAGCAGTTCTTC.

This clonotype was picked up many times. This chain uses TRBV6-1 with TRBJ2-1; a possible D gene is TRBD1 (5 bases). Looked up from germline, CDR1 is MNHNS and CDR2 is SASEGT. V lost 7 bases and J 2 bases, leaving 9 bases between the germline ends. The CDR3 spans 13 residues. CDR3 sequence: CASIDRAYNEQFF. CDR3 nucleotide sequence: TGTGCCAGCATTGACAGAGCCTACAATGAGCAGTTCTTC.

In this sample, this clonotype turned up a few times. The chain uses TRBV10-1 and TRBJ2-5; D remains unclear. The V end lost 3 bases, the J end lost 0 bases, and 5 bases lay between the germline ends. Germline values: CDR1 WNHNN, CDR2 SYGVQD (reference sequence). This CDR3 comprises 13 residues. The CDR3 spells CASSDGYQETQYF. CDR3 bases: TGCGCCAGCAGTGATGGGTACCAAGAGACCCAGTACTTC.

In its sample, this clonotype was seen a few times. The CDR3, as DNA: TGTGCCAGCAGTCCCCCGACAGGGAACACTGAAGCTTTCTTT. It translates to CASSPPTGNTEAFF. The chain has TRBV12-3 or TRBV12-4 and TRBJ1-1; TRBD1 is a possible D gene (6 bases). V dropped 5 bases and J dropped 1 base, with 11 bases sitting between them. The CDR3 is 14 amino acids.

This clonotype was observed many times. CDR3 DNA: TGTGCCAGCAGTTTAGGCTCTAGCGGGAGCGGCAATGAGCAGTTCTTC. Amino acids: CASSLGSSGSGNEQFF. This chain joins TRBV12-3 or TRBV12-4 and TRBJ2-1, with 10 bases matching TRBD2. The CDR3 spans 16 residues. With V trimmed by 1 base and J by 6 bases, 6 bases remained unmatched.

This clonotype was detected ten times or more. The chain uses TRBV20-1 and TRBJ1-1; 9 positions match TRBD1. The length of the CDR3 is 12 residues. J lost 5 bases, V lost 4 bases, and 2 bases had no gene match. Germline assignment: CDR1 DFQATT and CDR2 SNEGSKA (reference sequence). The CDR3 DNA follows: TGCAGTGCTATGGACAGGGGAACTGAAGCTTTCTTT. This codes for CSAMDRGTEAFF.

This clonotype was counted many times. This chain links TRBV11-2 with TRBJ2-7; TRBD2 is a possible D gene (6 bases). Looked up from germline, CDR1 is SGHAT and CDR2 is FQNNGV. Trimming left V 2 bases short and J 7 bases short, with 18 bases between. This CDR3 contains 15 residues. CDR3 amino acids: CASSLWQEGLREQYF. CDR3 nucleotides: TGTGCCAGCAGCTTATGGCAGGAGGGGTTAAGGGAGCAGTACTTC. Full variable domain (missing parts from reference TRBV11-2 and TRBJ2-7): EAGVAQSPRYKIIEKRQSVAFWCNPISGHATLYWYQQILGQGPKLLIQFQNNGVVDDSQLPKDRFSAERLKGVDSTLKIQPAKLEDSAVYLCASSLWQEGLREQYFGPGTRLTVT.

This clonotype has at least ten counts. The chain combines TRBV6-2 or TRBV6-3 with TRBJ1-1; no clear D. From germline, CDR1 is MNHEY and CDR2 SVGEGT. V dropped 8 bases and J dropped 0 bases, with 13 bases sitting between them. The CDR3 has 14 residues. DNA for the CDR3: TGTGCCAGCGTGGACCGCCCGATGAACACTGAAGCTTTCTTT. Translated: CASVDRPMNTEAFF.

This clonotype was detected ten times or more. This sequence joins TRBV7-8 and TRBJ1-2; 8 nucleotides line up with TRBD1. CDR1 and CDR2 (germline): SGHVS, FQNEAQ. The CDR3 runs to 13 residues. Losses at the gene ends were 5 bases for V and 8 bases for J; bases not matched to a gene: 7. The CDR3 protein is CASSHRGGTGYTF. As DNA, the CDR3 is TGTGCCAGCAGCCACAGGGGGGGAACGGGCTACACCTTC.

This clonotype was observed at least ten times. This chain uses TRBV28 with TRBJ2-1, with TRBD1 identical over 8 bases. Trimming took 6 bases from V and 7 from J; bases not matched to a gene: 11. This CDR3 comprises 15 residues. CDR1 MDHEN and CDR2 SYDVKM come from the germline V gene. CDR3 protein: CASSWTGILQNEQFF. In DNA, the CDR3 is TGTGCCAGCAGCTGGACAGGGATTTTACAGAATGAGCAGTTCTTC.

This clonotype has ten or more counts. This chain uses TRBV20-1 with TRBJ2-7; 9 bases map to TRBD1. Germline-derived CDR1 and CDR2 are DFQATT and SNEGSKA (reference sequence). The V and J ends lost 4 bases and 7 bases, in that order; junction bases with no gene match: 8. The CDR3 is 13 residues long. CDR3 sequence (DNA): TGCAGTGCTACTTCGGACAGGGGATGGGAGCAGTACTTC. This translates into CSATSDRGWEQYF.

Details on this clonotype: This clone may be a read error of a much larger clone one base away. This sequence joins TRBV11-2 and TRBJ2-5; TRBD1 aligns across 9 bases. CDR3 size: 18 residues. The J segment lost 4 bases and the V segment lost 6 bases, leaving 18 bases of the junction unmatched. CDR1 is SGHAT, CDR2 FQNNGV, per germline. CDR3 in amino acids: CASRETGGAGIYRETQYF. As DNA, the CDR3 is TGTGCCAGCAGGGAAACAGGGGGCGCCGGGATTTATAGAGAGACCCAGTACTTC.

The V gene is TRBV19, the J gene TRBJ1-5, with D unresolved. There are 15 residues in the CDR3. Trimming took off 0 bases at V and 1 base at J, with 7 bases between the two ends. Germline CDR1 is LNHDA and CDR2 is SQIVND (reference sequence). The CDR3 DNA sequence: TGTGCCAGTAGTATAGATCTCTGGAGCAATCAGCCCCAGCATTTT. Amino acid sequence: CASSIDLWSNQPQHF.

The rearrangement joins TRBV11-2 to TRBJ2-1; unclear D gene. The germline gives CDR1 SGHAT, CDR2 FQNNGV. The CDR3 spans 13 residues. V was cut by 1 base and J by 8 bases, with 9 bases left in between. The DNA of the CDR3 is TGTGCCAGCAGCTTAGGAGCCCGCCATGAGCAGTTCTTC. Its translation: CASSLGARHEQFF.

This clonotype was picked up many times. This sequence joins TRBV7-9 and TRBJ2-1; D gene uncertain. Germline CDR1 reads SEHNR; CDR2 reads FQNEAQ (reference sequence). The CDR3 runs 13 residues. Trimming stripped 1 base from V and 6 bases from J, with 7 bases between. DNA of the CDR3: TGTGCCAGCAGCTTAGGCTCCCTCAATGAGCAGTTCTTC. Protein product: CASSLGSLNEQFF. The full variable domain, its missing parts supplied by reference TRBV7-9 and TRBJ2-1, is DTGVSQNPRHKITKRGQNVTFRCDPISEHNRLYWYRQTLGQGPEFLTYFQNEAQLEKSRLLSDRFSAERPKGSFSTLEIQRTEQGDSAMYLCASSLGSLNEQFFGPGTRLTVL.

This clonotype showed up many times. The chain uses TRBV30 and TRBJ2-4, with D tentatively TRBD2 (7 bases). Trimming removed 1 base at V and 7 bases at J, with 11 bases between. Germline CDR1 is GTSNPN and CDR2 is SVGIG (reference sequence). The CDR3 extends over 13 amino acids. The CDR3 coding sequence is TGTGCCTGGAGTGGGGGGGGCGGGAACATTCAGTACTTC. This gives the protein CAWSGGGGNIQYF.

Regarding this clonotype: Relative to the germline gene, one junction end is altered; a read error may explain this. V and J are TRBV15 and TRBJ2-7; D is tentatively TRBD1 or TRBD2 (5 bases each). This CDR3 spans 13 amino acids. Germline values: CDR1 LNHNV, CDR2 YYDKDF (reference sequence). The CDR3, as DNA: TGTGCCACCAGCCGAGAGCGAGGGGAGGAGCAGTACTTC. Translation: CATSRERGEEQYF.